This T cell receptor beta chain was profiled in a study of T cell changes during pregnancy in multiple sclerosis. This CDR3 is 13 amino acids long. Trimming left V 6 bases short and J 3 bases short, with 12 bases between. Germline loops: CDR1 ENHRY, CDR2 SYGVKD. Generated by immunoSEQ multiplex PCR, the TCRdb table keeps only in-frame clones and is missing some. The sample lists approximately 53,000 clones, 85% to 95% occurring once. The TCR sequence derives from a female donor with multiple sclerosis, enrolled in a pregnancy study. This chain links TRBV10-3 with TRBJ2-7; D gene uncertain. Sample: CD4+ T cells from peripheral blood mononuclear cells, taken before pregnancy. DNA of the CDR3: TGTGCCATCAGCGAGAGAACTGTCTACGAGCAGTACTTC. Translated: CAISERTVYEQYF.